This T cell receptor beta chain emerged from a study of shared clonotypes between healthy human individuals. Findings of the study overall: Incompleteness in sorted-subset sequencing, despite large depth, was shown by rarefaction.

The CDR3 has 15 amino acids. CDR1 and CDR2 from the germline V gene are SGHRS and YFSETQ. Losses at the gene ends were 0 bases for V and 4 bases for J; bases not matched to a gene: 2. Naive-designated CD8 cells lacked CD45RO, were positively enriched for CCR7, and omitted terminally differentiated effector memory CD45RA+ cells. With regard to this clone: Its specificity is unknown. The identical CDR3 is also encoded by other nucleotide sequences in the sample.

Sequencing was performed with immunoSEQ multiplex PCR; in TCRdb, only in-frame clones are kept and a portion is missing. The repertoire has under 1 million clones, 96% of them found once; the top ten carry under 0.3%. The sample comprised naive CD8+ T cells sorted from blood. The receptor was derived from a man aged 25 to 40 in good health. The chain recombines TRBV5-1 with TRBJ2-1; 9 positions agree with TRBD2. The CDR3, as DNA: TGCGCCAGCAGCTTGGGGCTAGCGGGATACAATGAGCAGTTCTTC. This translates into CASSLGLAGYNEQFF.